This is a list of T cell receptor beta chains from one sample in a study of regulatory T cells in long-lasting Graves disease. Each CDR3 protein gets one entry after TCRdb re-called the multiplex PCR reads with MiXCR. In the table there are about 470,000 distinct CDR3 sequences, roughly 20% of which are singletons. The starting material was peripheral blood mononuclear cells (PBMCs), obtained when the disease was refractory, from a patient treated with antithyroid drugs. These receptors were obtained from a female donor with Graves disease. Both conserved end residues are part of each CDR3. Each record gives: CDR3 length, V gene, J gene, D gene, clone size, CDR3 protein, CDR3 DNA. D genes are given only for firm matches. A row's size may be missing; if present it is once, few, many or a size class.

>13|TRBV5-1|TRBJ2-7|.|few
CASRADRIYEQYF
TGCGCCAGCAGGGCCGACAGGATCTACGAGCAGTACTTC
>15|TRBV24-1|TRBJ2-5|.|many
CATSEGAAYQETQYF
TGTGCCACCAGTGAAGGAGCGGCATACCAAGAGACCCAGTACTTC
>13|TRBV7-9|TRBJ2-7|.|few
CASSLEPGLGQYF
TGTGCCAGCAGCTTAGAGCCGGGCTTGGGGCAGTACTTC
>13|TRBV6-5|TRBJ1-1|.|.
CASSSNGGSEAFF
TGTGCCAGCAGTTCGAACGGGGGGTCTGAAGCTTTCTTT
>15|TRBV7-2|TRBJ2-4|.|few
CASRGGVLAKNIQYF
TGTGCCAGCAGGGGAGGCGTACTAGCCAAAAACATTCAGTACTTC
>15|TRBV6-9|TRBJ1-1|TRBD1|.
CASSFRAQGYTEAFF
TGTGCCAGCAGTTTCCGGGCACAGGGGTACACTGAAGCTTTCTTT
>11|TRBV28|TRBJ1-1|.|many
CASSLSGKAFF
TGTGCCAGCAGTTTATCCGGAAAAGCTTTCTTT
>15|TRBV28|TRBJ2-3|.|few
CASSPGGRGTDTQYF
TGTGCCAGCAGTCCTGGGGGCAGGGGCACAGATACGCAGTATTTT
>13|TRBV27|TRBJ2-5|.|few
CASGAGIQETQYF
TGTGCCAGCGGGGCCGGGATTCAAGAGACCCAGTACTTC
>17|TRBV7-8|TRBJ1-3|.|.
CASSLLQMGLSGNTIYF
TGTGCCAGCAGCCTCCTACAGATGGGGCTAAGTGGAAACACCATATATTTT
>17|TRBV18|TRBJ2-1|TRBD2|once
CASSPRLAGGPGNEQFF
TGTGCCAGCTCACCCCGACTAGCGGGAGGGCCAGGCAATGAGCAGTTCTTC
>14|TRBV30|TRBJ2-4|.|.
CAWSLGLAKNIQYF
TGTGCCTGGAGTTTAGGTTTGGCCAAAAACATTCAGTACTTC
>14|TRBV28|TRBJ1-5|.|few
CASSLRSSNQPQHF
TGTGCCAGCAGTTTAAGGTCTAGCAATCAGCCCCAGCATTTT
>16|TRBV2|TRBJ2-7|.|many
CASSLDPSIPPSGQYF
TGTGCCAGCAGCCTTGATCCCTCTATTCCGCCCTCTGGGCAGTACTTC
>14|TRBV6-1|TRBJ1-2|.|.
CASSDARDVDGYTF
TGTGCCAGCAGCGACGCCAGGGATGTTGATGGCTACACCTTC
>15|TRBV7-8|TRBJ1-6|.|many
CASSLDPLGYSPLHF
TGTGCCAGCAGCTTGGACCCACTGGGATATTCACCCCTCCACTTT
>15|TRBV6-1|TRBJ2-7|TRBD2|many
CASSLSVAGPYEQYF
TGTGCCAGCAGTCTCTCGGTAGCGGGACCCTACGAGCAGTACTTC
>15|TRBV12-3/TRBV12-4|TRBJ2-2|.|many
CASSLLQGATGELFF
TGTGCCAGCAGTTTACTGCAGGGTGCCACCGGGGAGCTGTTTTTT
>14|TRBV28|TRBJ2-5|.|many
CASSAGNRQETQYF
TGTGCCAGCAGTGCCGGGAACAGACAAGAGACCCAGTACTTC
>14|TRBV10-2|TRBJ1-6|.|few
CASSDTKNNSPLHF
TGCGCCAGCAGTGATACTAAGAATAATTCACCCCTCCACTTT
>12|TRBV20-1|TRBJ2-3|.|many
CSARTTTDTQYF
TGCAGTGCTAGAACCACCACAGATACGCAGTATTTT
>13|TRBV20-1|TRBJ1-2|TRBD1|.
CSARPGQGRGYTF
TGCAGTGCTAGACCGGGACAGGGACGGGGCTACACCTTC
>14|TRBV20-1|TRBJ1-5|.|.
CSAREWQLNQPQHF
TGCAGTGCTAGAGAGTGGCAGCTCAATCAGCCCCAGCATTTT
>16|TRBV28|TRBJ2-5|.|many
CASSVHMGQYQETQYF
TGTGCCAGCAGTGTCCATATGGGGCAGTACCAAGAGACCCAGTACTTC
>17|TRBV18|TRBJ2-5|.|.
CASSPLPPASRGETQYF
TGTGCCAGCTCACCACTTCCCCCCGCTTCTAGGGGAGAGACCCAGTACTTC
>14|TRBV6-1|TRBJ2-5|TRBD2|many
CASDGGGRLETQYF
TGTGCCAGCGATGGCGGCGGGAGACTCGAGACCCAGTACTTC
>17|TRBV27|TRBJ2-7|TRBD1|.
CASSFAGTVGTSYEQYF
TGTGCCAGCAGTTTCGCAGGGACAGTCGGGACCTCCTACGAGCAGTACTTC
>16|TRBV5-1|TRBJ2-2|TRBD2|.
CASSLGAGAAAGELFF
TGCGCCAGCAGCTTGGGGGCGGGAGCGGCTGCCGGGGAGCTGTTTTTT
>17|TRBV11-2|TRBJ2-7|TRBD2|many
CASSSRTSGRLSYEQYF
TGTGCCAGCAGCTCGAGGACTAGCGGGAGACTCTCCTACGAGCAGTACTTC
>10|TRBV20-1|TRBJ1-2|.|many
CSAILYGYTF
TGCAGTGCCATACTCTATGGCTACACCTTC
>14|TRBV5-1|TRBJ2-7|.|few
CASSLGLATGEQYF
TGCGCCAGCAGCTTGGGTCTAGCGACGGGAGAGCAGTACTTC
>14|TRBV24-1|TRBJ1-2|.|many
CATSEGDRLGGYTF
TGTGCCACCAGTGAGGGGGACCGGCTCGGGGGCTACACCTTC
>14|TRBV12-3/TRBV12-4|TRBJ2-2|TRBD2|once
CASTPSGRAGELFF
TGTGCCAGCACCCCTAGCGGGAGGGCCGGGGAGCTGTTTTTT
>14|TRBV12-3/TRBV12-4|TRBJ2-2|.|many
CASNKIGGTGELFF
TGTGCCAGCAACAAAATCGGAGGAACCGGGGAGCTGTTTTTT
>12|TRBV27|TRBJ2-7|TRBD2|many
CASRRTSHEQYF
TGTGCCAGCAGAAGGACTAGTCACGAGCAGTACTTC
>15|TRBV6-2/TRBV6-3|TRBJ2-2|.|few
CASSYGSTVTGELFF
TGTGCCAGCAGTTACGGGTCAACAGTCACCGGGGAGCTGTTTTTT
>14|TRBV14|TRBJ2-1|.|.
CASSLSRVGNEQFF
TGTGCCAGCAGCCTTTCCAGAGTAGGCAATGAGCAGTTCTTC
>15|TRBV28|TRBJ1-1|.|many
CASSFPGGVDTEAFF
TGTGCCAGCAGTTTCCCGGGGGGGGTTGACACTGAAGCTTTCTTT
>14|TRBV10-1|TRBJ2-7|TRBD1|few
CASSEGQVRGEQYF
TGCGCCAGCAGTGAGGGACAGGTGCGCGGCGAGCAGTACTTC
>15|TRBV27|TRBJ1-2|TRBD1|many
CASSFGQGSFHGYTF
TGTGCCAGCAGTTTCGGACAGGGCAGCTTTCATGGCTACACCTTC
>16|TRBV7-9|TRBJ2-6|.|many
CASSQGLASGANVLTF
TGTGCCAGCAGTCAGGGTTTGGCCTCTGGGGCCAACGTCCTGACTTTC
>18|TRBV7-8|TRBJ2-5|TRBD2|many
CASSSGLAEFSDQETQYF
TGTGCCAGCAGCTCCGGACTAGCGGAATTTTCGGACCAAGAGACCCAGTACTTC
>13|TRBV12-3/TRBV12-4|TRBJ1-6|.|few
CASSLLENSPLHF
TGTGCCAGCAGTTTATTAGAGAATTCACCCCTCCACTTT
>15|TRBV5-6|TRBJ1-2|.|many
CASFGWAGTYYGYTF
TGTGCCAGTTTTGGCTGGGCAGGGACCTACTATGGCTACACCTTC
>14|TRBV29-1|TRBJ2-5|TRBD1|.
CSVEGDRGRETQYF
TGCAGCGTTGAAGGCGACAGGGGGCGCGAGACCCAGTACTTC
>13|TRBV12-3/TRBV12-4|TRBJ1-2|.|many
CASSLRDDYGYTF
TGTGCCAGCAGTCTTAGAGATGACTATGGCTACACCTTC
>14|TRBV3-1|TRBJ2-5|TRBD1|many
CASSATGDWETQYF
TGTGCCAGCAGCGCCACAGGGGATTGGGAGACCCAGTACTTC
>16|TRBV2|TRBJ1-5|.|many
CASSEWAGYSNQPQHF
TGTGCCAGCAGTGAATGGGCAGGTTATAGCAATCAGCCCCAGCATTTT
>15|TRBV29-1|TRBJ2-7|TRBD1|few
CSVELLQGAQYEQYF
TGCAGCGTTGAGCTTCTACAGGGGGCGCAGTACGAGCAGTACTTC
>14|TRBV30|TRBJ2-2|.|many
CAWRDGGNTGELFF
TGTGCCTGGAGGGACGGAGGGAACACCGGGGAGCTGTTTTTT
>15|TRBV7-9|TRBJ2-1|.|.
CASSLAASSHNEQFF
TGTGCCAGCAGCTTAGCGGCTAGCTCCCACAATGAGCAGTTCTTC
>17|TRBV20-1|TRBJ2-7|TRBD2|.
CSARDRRMASGAYEQYF
TGCAGTGCTAGAGATAGACGGATGGCTAGCGGAGCCTACGAGCAGTACTTC
>17|TRBV7-2|TRBJ2-2|.|.
CASSLSSGTLVPGELFF
TGTGCCAGCAGCTTATCGTCCGGGACCCTTGTCCCCGGGGAGCTGTTTTTT
>15|TRBV19|TRBJ1-3|.|.
CASSYGGGSGNTIYF
TGTGCCAGTAGTTACGGCGGTGGCTCTGGAAACACCATATATTTT
>14|TRBV28|TRBJ1-2|.|.
CASRPFSTNYGYTF
TGTGCCAGCAGGCCCTTTAGCACTAACTATGGCTACACCTTC
>10|TRBV6-1|TRBJ2-7|.|.
CATRRDEQYF
TGTGCCACCCGAAGAGACGAGCAGTACTTC
>16|TRBV20-1|TRBJ2-7|TRBD2|.
CSARSRIGRDSYEQYF
TGCAGTGCTAGATCCCGAATCGGGAGGGACTCCTACGAGCAGTACTTC
>14|TRBV28|TRBJ2-5|.|many
CASTPTGRRETQYF
TGTGCCAGCACCCCAACAGGGAGGCGAGAGACCCAGTACTTC
>15|TRBV12-5|TRBJ2-3|.|few
CASGLAPTSTDTQYF
TGTGCTAGTGGTTTGGCGCCTACTAGCACAGATACGCAGTATTTT